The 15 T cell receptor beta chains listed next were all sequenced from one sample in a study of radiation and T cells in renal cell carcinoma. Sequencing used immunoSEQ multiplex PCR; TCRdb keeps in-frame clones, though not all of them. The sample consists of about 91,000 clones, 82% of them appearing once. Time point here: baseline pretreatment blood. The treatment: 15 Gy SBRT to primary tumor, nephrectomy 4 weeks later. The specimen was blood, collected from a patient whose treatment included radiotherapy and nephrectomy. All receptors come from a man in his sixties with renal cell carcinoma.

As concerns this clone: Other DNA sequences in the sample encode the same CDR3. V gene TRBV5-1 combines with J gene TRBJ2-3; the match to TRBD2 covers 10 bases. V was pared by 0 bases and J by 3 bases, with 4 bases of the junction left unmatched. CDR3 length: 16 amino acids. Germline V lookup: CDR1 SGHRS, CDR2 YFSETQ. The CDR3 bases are TGCGCCAGCAGCTTGGGGCTAGCGGGGGCGACAGATACGCAGTATTTT. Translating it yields CASSLGLAGATDTQYF.

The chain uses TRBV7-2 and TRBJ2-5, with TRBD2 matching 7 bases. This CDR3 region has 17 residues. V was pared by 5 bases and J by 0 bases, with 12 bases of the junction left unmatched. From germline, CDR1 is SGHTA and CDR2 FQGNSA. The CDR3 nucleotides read TGTGCCAGCAGCCCCCCGGCGGGAGTCGGCAACCAAGAGACCCAGTACTTC. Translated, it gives CASSPPAGVGNQETQYF.

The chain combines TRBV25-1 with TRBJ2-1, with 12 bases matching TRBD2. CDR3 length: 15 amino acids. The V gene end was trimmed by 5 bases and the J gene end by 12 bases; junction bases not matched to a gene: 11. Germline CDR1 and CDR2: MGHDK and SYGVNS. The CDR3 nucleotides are TGTGCCAGCAGTCCTACAGGCCTAGCGGGAGGGCGGCAGTTCTTC. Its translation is CASSPTGLAGGRQFF.

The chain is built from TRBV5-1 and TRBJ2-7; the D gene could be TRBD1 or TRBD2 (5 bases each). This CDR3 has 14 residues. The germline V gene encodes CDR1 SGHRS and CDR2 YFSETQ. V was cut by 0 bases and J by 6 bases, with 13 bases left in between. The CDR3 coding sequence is TGCGCCAGCAGCTTGGGGGGGACGAGCGGCGAGCAGTACTTC. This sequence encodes CASSLGGTSGEQYF.

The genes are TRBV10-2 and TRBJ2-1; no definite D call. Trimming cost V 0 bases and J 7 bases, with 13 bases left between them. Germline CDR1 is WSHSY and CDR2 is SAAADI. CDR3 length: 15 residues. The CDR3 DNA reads TGCGCCAGCAGTGAGTCGGCCAATTGGCGTAATGAGCAGTTCTTC. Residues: CASSESANWRNEQFF.

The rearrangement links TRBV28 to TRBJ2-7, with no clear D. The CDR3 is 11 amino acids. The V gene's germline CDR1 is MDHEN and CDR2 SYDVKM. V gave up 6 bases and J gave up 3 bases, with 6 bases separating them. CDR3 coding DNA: TGTGCCAGCAGCCTGGACTACGAGCAGTACTTC. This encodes CASSLDYEQYF.

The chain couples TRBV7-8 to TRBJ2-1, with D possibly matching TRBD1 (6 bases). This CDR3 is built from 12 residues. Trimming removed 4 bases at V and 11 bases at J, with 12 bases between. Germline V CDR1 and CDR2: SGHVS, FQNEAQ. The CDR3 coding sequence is TGTGCCAGCAGCTCTGGGACAACACAGCAGTTCTTC. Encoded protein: CASSSGTTQQFF.

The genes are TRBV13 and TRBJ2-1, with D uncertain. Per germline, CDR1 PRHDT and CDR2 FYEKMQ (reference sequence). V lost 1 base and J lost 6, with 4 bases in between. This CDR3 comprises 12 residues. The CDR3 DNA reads TGTGCCAGCAGCTTAGAGGGCAATGAGCAGTTCTTC. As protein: CASSLEGNEQFF.

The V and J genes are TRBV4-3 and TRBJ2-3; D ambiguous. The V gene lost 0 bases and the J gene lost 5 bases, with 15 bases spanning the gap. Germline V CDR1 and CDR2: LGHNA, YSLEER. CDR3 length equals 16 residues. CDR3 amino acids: CASSQDGLGGRDTQYF. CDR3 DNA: TGCGCCAGCAGCCAAGATGGGCTCGGTGGCCGAGATACGCAGTATTTT.

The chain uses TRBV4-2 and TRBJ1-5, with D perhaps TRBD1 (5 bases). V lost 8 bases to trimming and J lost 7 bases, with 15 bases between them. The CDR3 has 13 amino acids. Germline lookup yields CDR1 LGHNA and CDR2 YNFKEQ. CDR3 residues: CASGTVPDQPQHF. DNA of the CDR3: TGTGCCAGCGGGACGGTCCCGGACCAGCCCCAGCATTTT.

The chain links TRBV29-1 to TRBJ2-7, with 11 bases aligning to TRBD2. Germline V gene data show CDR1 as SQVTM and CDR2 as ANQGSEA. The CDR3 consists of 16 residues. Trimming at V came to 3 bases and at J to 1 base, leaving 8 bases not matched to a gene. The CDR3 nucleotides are TGCAGCGTTGAGCCGACTGGGACTAGCGGATCCTACGAGCAGTACTTC. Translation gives CSVEPTGTSGSYEQYF.

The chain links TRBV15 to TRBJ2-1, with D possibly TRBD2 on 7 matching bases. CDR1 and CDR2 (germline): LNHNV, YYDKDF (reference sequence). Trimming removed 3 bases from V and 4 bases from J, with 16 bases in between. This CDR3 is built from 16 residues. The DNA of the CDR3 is TGTGCCACCAGCAGTAGGGGGGGAGCCCCTTACAATGAGCAGTTCTTC. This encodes CATSSRGGAPYNEQFF.

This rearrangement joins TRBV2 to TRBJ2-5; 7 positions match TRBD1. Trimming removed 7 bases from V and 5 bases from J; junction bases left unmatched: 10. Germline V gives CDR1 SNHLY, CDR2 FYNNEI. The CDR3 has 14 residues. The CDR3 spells CASTPKTGSETQYF. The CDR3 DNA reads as TGTGCCAGCACCCCGAAGACAGGGAGTGAGACCCAGTACTTC.

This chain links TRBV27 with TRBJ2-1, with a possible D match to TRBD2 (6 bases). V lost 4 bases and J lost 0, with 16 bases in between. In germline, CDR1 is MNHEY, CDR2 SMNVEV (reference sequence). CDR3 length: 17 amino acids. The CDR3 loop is CASSSGLAVSSYNEQFF. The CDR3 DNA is TGTGCCAGCAGTTCCGGCTTAGCGGTAAGCTCCTACAATGAGCAGTTCTTC.

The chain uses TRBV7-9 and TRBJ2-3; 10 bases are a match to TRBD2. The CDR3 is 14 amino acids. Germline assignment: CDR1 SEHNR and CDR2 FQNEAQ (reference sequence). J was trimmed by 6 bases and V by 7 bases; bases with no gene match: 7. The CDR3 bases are TGTGCCAGCACCATCAGCGGGAGGGTGGATACGCAGTATTTT. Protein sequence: CASTISGRVDTQYF.